This T cell receptor (beta chain) derives from a study of T cells in Graves' hyperthyroidism and ophthalmopathy. General study results and limits: Ophthalmopathy could be told apart from stable hyperthyroidism with a 13 V-J model.

Researchers took RNA transcripts and amplified the TCR beta CDR3 regions from them. TCR CDR3 underwent first-round RT-PCR with the HTBI primer set. TCRdb re-called the multiplex PCR reads with MiXCR, one entry per CDR3 protein. Seen here are about 350,000 distinct CDR3 sequences, roughly 13% observed once, and the top ten hold 20% to 25%. This clonotype was observed at least ten times. Its matching antigen is unknown. If no ophthalmopathy progression occurred within 18 months, Graves' hyperthyroidism was stable. Each diagnosis was grounded in clinical symptoms, serum thyroxine and TRAb, thyroid ultrasound, and orbital computed tomography. The authors obtained PBMCs from more than 9.5 ml of fresh peripheral blood. V shed 5 bases and J shed 4 bases, with 13 bases lying between them. The CDR3 spans 14 residues. The germline gives CDR1 SGHAT, CDR2 FQDESV (reference sequence).

This chain connects TRBV11-1 to TRBJ2-3; D may be TRBD1 (6 bases). This sequence was found in a woman in her 30s with Graves' hyperthyroidism. The specimen was blood. DNA for the CDR3: TGTGCCAGCAGCATCCAGGGGATGCCAGATACGCAGTATTTT. Encoded protein: CASSIQGMPDTQYF.